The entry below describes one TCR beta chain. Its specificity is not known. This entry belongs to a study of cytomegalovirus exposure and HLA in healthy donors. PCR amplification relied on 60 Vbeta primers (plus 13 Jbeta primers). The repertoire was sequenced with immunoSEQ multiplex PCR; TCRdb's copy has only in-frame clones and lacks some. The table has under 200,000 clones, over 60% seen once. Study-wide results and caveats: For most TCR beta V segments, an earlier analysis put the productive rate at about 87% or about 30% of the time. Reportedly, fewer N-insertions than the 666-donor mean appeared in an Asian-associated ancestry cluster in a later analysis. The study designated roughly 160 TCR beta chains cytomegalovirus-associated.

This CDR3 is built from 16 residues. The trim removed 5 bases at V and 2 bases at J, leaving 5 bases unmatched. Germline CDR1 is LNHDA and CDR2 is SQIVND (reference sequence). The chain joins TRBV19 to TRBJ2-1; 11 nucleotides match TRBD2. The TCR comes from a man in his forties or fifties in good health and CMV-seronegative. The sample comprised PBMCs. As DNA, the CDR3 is TGTGCCAGTAGTGCACTAGCGGGAGTGGCCTACAATGAGCAGTTCTTC. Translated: CASSALAGVAYNEQFF.